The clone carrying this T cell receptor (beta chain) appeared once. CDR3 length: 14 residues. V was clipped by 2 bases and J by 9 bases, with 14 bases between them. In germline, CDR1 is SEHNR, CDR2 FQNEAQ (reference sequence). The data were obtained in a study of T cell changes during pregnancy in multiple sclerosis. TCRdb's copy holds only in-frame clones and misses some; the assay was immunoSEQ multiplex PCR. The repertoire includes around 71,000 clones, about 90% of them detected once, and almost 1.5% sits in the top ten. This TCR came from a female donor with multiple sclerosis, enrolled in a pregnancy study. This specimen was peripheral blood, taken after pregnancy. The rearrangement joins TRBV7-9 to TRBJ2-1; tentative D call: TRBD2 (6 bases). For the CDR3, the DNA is TGTGCCAGCAGCTTATTTCCGGGAGTGGTTGAGCAGTTCTTC. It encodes CASSLFPGVVEQFF.